This TCR beta chain was captured in a study of T cell changes during pregnancy in multiple sclerosis. This clone was detected once. This table comes from immunoSEQ multiplex PCR, and its TCRdb copy is limited to in-frame clones, with some not included. The sample lists tens of thousands of clones; around 89% were seen once. This receptor was identified in a female donor in good health, enrolled as a control in a pregnancy study. The sample consisted of CD4+ T cells from peripheral blood mononuclear cells, taken in the first trimester of pregnancy.

The CDR3 here is CASSLQGSRFYGYTF. In DNA, the CDR3 is TGTGCCAGCAGCCTACAGGGGTCCAGATTCTATGGCTACACCTTC. This sequence joins TRBV14 and TRBJ1-2; 7 nucleotides match TRBD1. Germline V gene data show CDR1 as SGHDN and CDR2 as FVKESK. J lost 4 bases, V lost 4 bases, and 9 bases had no gene match. This CDR3 has 15 residues.